A selection of T cell receptor beta chains follows, all from one sample in a study of blood T cell repertoires in COVID-19. Data came from immunoSEQ multiplex PCR; TCRdb stores just in-frame clones and leaves some out. The sample carries approximately 190,000 clones, 83% recorded once. Material: peripheral blood. The receptors come from a woman in her 40s with acute or convalescent COVID-19. The CDR3 runs from the conserved cysteine through the conserved F or W. The order of the fields is clone size, V gene, CDR3 length, J gene, D gene, CDR3 protein, CDR3 DNA. D genes are given only for firm matches. Size is omitted from some rows. Given values are once, few, many or a class for expanded clones.

NA,TRBV28,14,TRBJ1-4,TRBD1,CASTRDRDLEKLFF,TGTGCCAGCACCCGGGACAGGGATCTTGAAAAACTGTTTTTT
NA,TRBV2,14,TRBJ2-1,NA,CASVRGGSYNEQFF,TGTGCCAGCGTCAGGGGTGGCTCCTACAATGAGCAGTTCTTC
NA,TRBV10-3,13,TRBJ2-7,NA,CASSRVLSYEQYF,TGTGCCTCGTCCAGGGTTTTGTCCTACGAGCAGTACTTC
NA,TRBV27,15,TRBJ2-7,TRBD2,CASSFGGGGYYEQYF,TGTGCCAGCAGTTTTGGCGGGGGGGGATACTACGAGCAGTACTTC
NA,TRBV5-1,14,TRBJ1-2,TRBD1,CASDSGGGGYGYTF,TGCGCCAGCGACTCAGGAGGGGGCGGGTATGGCTACACCTTC
NA,TRBV9,14,TRBJ1-5,NA,CASSVAGENTPQHF,TGTGCCAGCAGCGTAGCGGGGGAGAATACGCCCCAGCATTTT
NA,TRBV29-1,18,TRBJ2-1,TRBD1,CSLFRPRGQASSYNEQFF,TGCAGCCTCTTCCGCCCCAGAGGACAGGCCAGCTCCTACAATGAGCAGTTCTTC
NA,TRBV6-5,13,TRBJ1-2,NA,CASSLTSYYGYTF,TGTGCCAGCAGCTTGACAAGTTACTATGGCTACACCTTC
NA,TRBV7-2,14,TRBJ2-7,NA,CASSLGAVTYEQYF,TGTGCCAGCAGCTTAGGTGCAGTTACCTACGAGCAGTACTTC
NA,TRBV7-9,13,TRBJ2-1,TRBD1,CASSLAPIDRVIF,TGTGCCAGCAGCTTAGCGCCCATAGACAGGGTAATCTTC
NA,TRBV4-2,14,TRBJ2-7,NA,CASSQERDTGSPYF,TGTGCCAGCAGCCAAGAACGAGACACCGGATCGCCGTACTTC
NA,TRBV19,16,TRBJ2-1,NA,CASSMEGWSSYNEQFF,TGTGCCAGTAGTATGGAAGGCTGGAGCTCCTACAATGAGCAGTTCTTC
few,TRBV15,20,TRBJ2-1,TRBD1,CATSPALGQGAVGSYNEQFF,TGTGCCACCAGCCCTGCCCTGGGACAGGGGGCGGTCGGGTCCTACAATGAGCAGTTCTTC
NA,TRBV27,13,TRBJ1-2,NA,CASSLGGFYGYTF,TGTGCCAGCAGTTTGGGAGGTTTCTATGGCTACACCTTC
few,TRBV6-2/TRBV6-3,18,TRBJ2-1,TRBD2,CASSYNVAKAGGLYEQFF,TGTGCCAGCAGTTACAATGTAGCCAAAGCGGGGGGGCTTTATGAGCAGTTCTTC
NA,TRBV10-3,16,TRBJ2-2,NA,CAISPGTPMKAGELFF,TGTGCCATCAGCCCCGGGACACCCATGAAGGCCGGGGAGCTGTTTTTT
few,TRBV19,15,TRBJ2-1,TRBD2,CASTVSSGPLSEQFF,TGTGCCAGTACAGTCAGTAGCGGGCCGTTATCGGAGCAGTTCTTC
NA,TRBV7-9,13,TRBJ1-1,TRBD1,CASGQGGPTEAFF,TGTGCCAGCGGACAGGGAGGACCGACTGAAGCTTTCTTT
few,TRBV2,13,TRBJ2-7,TRBD1,CASRPTGSYEQYF,TGTGCCAGCAGACCGACAGGGAGCTACGAGCAGTACTTC
once,TRBV6-6,11,TRBJ1-5,NA,CASTNTGPQHF,TGTGCCAGCACCAACACGGGGCCCCAGCATTTT
NA,TRBV7-6,13,TRBJ1-2,NA,CASSFQGFYGYTF,TGTGCCAGCAGCTTTCAGGGCTTTTATGGCTACACCTTC
NA,TRBV28,14,TRBJ1-5,NA,CASSFPRDNQPQHF,TGTGCCAGCAGTTTCCCGAGGGACAATCAGCCCCAGCATTTT
once,TRBV12-3/TRBV12-4,13,TRBJ1-6,NA,CASSLAGGGPLHF,TGTGCCAGCAGTTTAGCGGGGGGGGGACCCCTCCACTTT
NA,TRBV14,15,TRBJ2-7,NA,CASSQGAAQYYEQYF,TGTGCCAGCAGCCAAGGGGCAGCCCAGTACTACGAGCAGTACTTC
NA,TRBV20-1,15,TRBJ2-7,TRBD2,CSASASTSGTYEQYF,TGCAGTGCTAGTGCTTCAACTAGCGGAACCTACGAGCAGTACTTC
few,TRBV5-1,13,TRBJ2-1,NA,CASSLTGIDEQFF,TGCGCCAGCAGCCTAACAGGGATCGATGAGCAGTTCTTC
once,TRBV19,15,TRBJ1-5,NA,CATRRQDSRNQPQHF,TGTGCCACCAGACGACAGGACAGCCGCAATCAGCCCCAGCATTTT
NA,TRBV27,11,TRBJ2-1,NA,CASSFGWRQFF,TGTGCCAGCAGTTTCGGGTGGAGGCAGTTCTTC
NA,TRBV28,13,TRBJ2-7,NA,CASDRMTRSEQYF,TGTGCCAGCGACCGAATGACTAGAAGTGAGCAGTACTTC
NA,TRBV11-2,12,TRBJ1-2,TRBD1,CASSPRTGGYTF,TGTGCCAGCAGCCCCCGGACAGGTGGCTACACCTTC
NA,TRBV12-3/TRBV12-4,13,TRBJ2-1,NA,CASSLREGGEQFF,TGTGCCAGCAGTTTACGAGAAGGGGGTGAGCAGTTCTTC
many,TRBV28,14,TRBJ1-1,NA,CASTPPGRRTEAFF,TGTGCCAGCACCCCCCCGGGAAGGCGCACTGAAGCTTTCTTT
NA,TRBV3-1/TRBV3-2,15,TRBJ1-2,NA,CASSQGPSEVYGYTF,TGTGCCAGCAGCCAAGGTCCATCGGAGGTCTATGGCTACACCTTC
NA,TRBV9,12,TRBJ1-4,NA,CASNRINEKLFF,TGTGCCAGCAACAGGATTAATGAAAAACTGTTTTTT
NA,TRBV7-2,17,TRBJ1-2,TRBD1,CASSPQQGAFFRYGYTF,TGTGCCAGCAGCCCCCAACAGGGGGCTTTCTTTAGATATGGCTACACCTTC
NA,TRBV3-1/TRBV3-2,16,TRBJ1-5,NA,CASSQGHPLSNQPQHF,TGTGCCAGCAGCCAAGGACATCCTCTTAGCAATCAGCCCCAGCATTTT
NA,TRBV28,14,TRBJ2-7,NA,CASSLPQAPGEQYF,TGTGCCAGCAGTTTACCACAGGCACCCGGCGAGCAGTACTTC
NA,TRBV27,12,TRBJ2-7,NA,CASRKGFHEQYF,TGTGCCAGCAGAAAGGGGTTCCACGAGCAGTACTTC
many,TRBV27,14,TRBJ1-1,TRBD1,CASSFNPGGTEAFF,TGTGCCAGCAGTTTCAACCCAGGGGGCACTGAAGCTTTCTTT
NA,TRBV5-6,17,TRBJ2-5,NA,CASSPRIDSLSQETQYF,TGTGCCAGCAGCCCCAGAATTGACAGTCTAAGCCAAGAGACCCAGTACTTC
NA,TRBV11-3,13,TRBJ2-3,NA,CASSRPGQDTQYF,TGTGCCAGCAGCCGGCCGGGTCAAGATACGCAGTATTTT
NA,TRBV4-1,15,TRBJ2-1,TRBD1,CASSPPTGAYNEQFF,TGCGCCAGCAGCCCCCCGACAGGGGCCTACAATGAGCAGTTCTTC
once,TRBV5-1,17,TRBJ2-1,NA,CASSLAEGVNSYNEQFF,TGCGCCAGCAGCTTGGCCGAGGGGGTCAACTCCTACAATGAGCAGTTCTTC
NA,TRBV5-3,18,TRBJ2-2,NA,CARSQTSPETDNTGELFF,TGTGCCAGAAGCCAAACATCCCCCGAGACAGATAACACCGGGGAGCTGTTTTTT
NA,TRBV27,14,TRBJ2-1,TRBD2,CASSTGGPHNEQFF,TGTGCCAGCAGTACGGGAGGGCCTCACAATGAGCAGTTCTTC
NA,TRBV5-1,15,TRBJ2-4,TRBD1,CASTRTGTGGDIQYF,TGCGCCAGCACCCGTACCGGGACAGGGGGGGACATTCAGTACTTC
NA,TRBV27,16,TRBJ1-2,TRBD1,CASSLSRGGQGVGYTF,TGTGCCAGCAGTTTATCGCGAGGGGGACAGGGGGTTGGCTACACCTTC
NA,TRBV28,14,TRBJ1-1,NA,CASTVGGLGSEAFF,TGTGCCAGCACCGTCGGGGGGCTCGGGAGTGAAGCTTTCTTT
NA,TRBV10-3,18,TRBJ2-3,TRBD2,CAISESFAGGGSTDTQYF,TGTGCCATCAGTGAGTCATTCGCTGGCGGGGGTAGCACAGATACGCAGTATTTT
few,TRBV5-1,15,TRBJ2-7,TRBD1,CASTKVPDRGYEQYF,TGCGCCAGCACTAAAGTCCCGGACAGGGGCTACGAGCAGTACTTC
NA,TRBV10-2,18,TRBJ2-1,TRBD2,CASTVGLAGGPSQGEQFF,TGCGCCAGCACAGTAGGACTAGCGGGGGGCCCCAGCCAGGGTGAGCAGTTCTTC
NA,TRBV25-1,10,TRBJ1-1,TRBD1,CARTGLGAFF,TGTGCCAGGACAGGGTTGGGAGCTTTCTTT
NA,TRBV7-3,16,TRBJ2-1,TRBD2,CASTTSVAGGYNEQFF,TGTGCCAGCACCACCTCGGTAGCGGGGGGTTACAATGAGCAGTTCTTC
NA,TRBV5-1,14,TRBJ2-1,NA,CASSLRGGAKEQFF,TGCGCCAGCAGCTTAAGGGGGGGGGCAAAAGAGCAGTTCTTC